The next 20 T cell receptor beta chains were all read from a single sample in a study of CD8+ T cells in alopecia areata. RNA was isolated and reverse transcribed to cDNA, the sequencing template. TCRdb keeps only in-frame clones here, not all; method: immunoSEQ multiplex PCR. The table includes around 150,000 clones, less than 80% detected once. Treatment in this sample: oral pan-JAK inhibitor, 5-10 mg twice daily. This sample comprised CD4+ T cells sorted from blood, obtained at week 24, from a patient treated with tofacitinib. These receptor sequences come from a human donor with alopecia areata.

The sample holds a few counts of this clone. This sequence joins TRBV10-3 and TRBJ2-1; the D gene is possibly TRBD1 (5 bases). V lost 10 bases to trimming and J lost 6 bases, with 22 bases between them. The CDR3 is 15 amino acids. The V gene's germline CDR1 is ENHRY and CDR2 SYGVKD. The CDR3 nucleotides read TGTGCCACCGTTGACCAAAAGGGGCCGGCCAATGAGCAGTTCTTC. It yields the protein CATVDQKGPANEQFF.

V usage is TRBV29-1 and J usage is TRBJ2-3; no definite D call. Trimming removed 4 bases from V and 5 bases from J, with 4 bases in between. The CDR3 contains 10 residues. The germline V gene encodes CDR1 SQVTM and CDR2 ANQGSEA. The CDR3 sequence is CSVAGDTQYF. The CDR3, as DNA: TGCAGCGTTGCCGGAGATACGCAGTATTTT.

Comment on this clone: A read error is likely, as this CDR3 ends without the conserved phenylalanine or tryptophan. No DNA is shown, since the ends of the CDR3 on it are uncertain; the CDR3 is the one TCRdb lists. The J gene is TRBJ2-7, the V gene TRBV29-1; the table's TRBD1 call for D was not verified on the DNA. Per germline, CDR1 SQVTM and CDR2 ANQGSEA. Counting both end residues, the CDR3 totals 10 amino acids. The CDR3 sequence is CSVVCGTGRL.

The rearrangement joins TRBV6-6 to TRBJ1-2, with 8 bases that match TRBD1. This CDR3 is 15 amino acids long. Per the germline V gene, CDR1 is MNHNY and CDR2 is SVGAGI (reference sequence). V trimming: 1 base; J trimming: 6 bases; junction bases outside the gene matches: 7. The CDR3 loop is CASSYFATGADGYTF. CDR3 nucleotide sequence: TGTGCCAGCAGTTACTTCGCGACAGGGGCCGATGGCTACACCTTC.

This clone appeared a single time. The chain couples TRBV25-1 to TRBJ1-2; D unclear. The CDR3 is 11 residues long. Germline V gives CDR1 MGHDK, CDR2 SYGVNS. Trimming pared 11 bases from V and 5 bases from J, leaving 12 bases between. CDR3 region: CAASDPYGYTF. CDR3 nucleotide sequence: TGTGCCGCCTCGGACCCGTATGGCTACACCTTC.

The chain employs TRBV29-1 and TRBJ2-3; D uncertain. The V end lost 5 bases, the J end lost 2 bases, and 11 bases lay between the germline ends. Germline CDR1 and CDR2: SQVTM and ANQGSEA. CDR3 length: 13 residues. The CDR3 region has the DNA TGCAGCGTTAGTCTGGTCCTCACAGATACGCAGTATTTT. It codes for CSVSLVLTDTQYF.

A remark on this clone: Other DNA variants within this sample encode the same CDR3. The chain couples TRBV29-1 to TRBJ2-3; the D gene is possibly TRBD1 (6 bases). This CDR3 comprises 13 residues. Germline values: CDR1 SQVTM, CDR2 ANQGSEA. Between the trimmed V and J ends, which lost 7 bases and 1 base, there was a span of 12 bases. In nucleotides, the CDR3 is TGCAGCGCCGGCAGGGGCGGCACAGATACGCAGTATTTT. It translates to CSAGRGGTDTQYF.

This clone appeared many times. The rearrangement uses TRBV29-1 and TRBJ2-7; D uncertain. V lost 7 bases and J 2 bases, leaving 12 bases between the germline ends. CDR3 length equals 12 residues. CDR1 is SQVTM and CDR2 is ANQGSEA in the germline V gene. In DNA form, the CDR3 reads TGCAGCGCCGATATTGGGACCTACGAGCAGTACTTC. It codes for CSADIGTYEQYF.

The chain uses TRBV9 and TRBJ2-2; D gene uncertain. The V gene lost 0 bases and the J gene lost 5 bases, with 5 bases spanning the gap. The V gene's germline CDR1 is SGDLS and CDR2 YYNGEE. The CDR3 runs 13 residues. CDR3 in DNA: TGTGCCAGCAGCGTAGTGGCTACCGGGGAGCTGTTTTTT. As protein: CASSVVATGELFF.

The sample holds a few counts of this clone. V gene TRBV30 combines with J gene TRBJ1-1; D is uncertain. Germline assignment: CDR1 GTSNPN and CDR2 SVGIG (reference sequence). With 0 bases removed from V and 1 base from J, the gap between germline ends came to 6 bases. The CDR3 sequence is 13 residues long. As DNA, the CDR3 is TGTGCCTGGAGTGTATTGCAGAACACTGAAGCTTTCTTT. It is translated as CAWSVLQNTEAFF. Together with reference TRBV30 and TRBJ1-1, the CDR3 gives the full variable domain: SQTIHQWPATLVQPVGSPLSLECTVEGTSNPNLYWYRQAAGRGLQLLFYSVGIGQISSEVPQNLSASRPQDRQFILSSKKLLLSDSGFYLCAWSVLQNTEAFFGQGTRLTVV.

The V and J genes are TRBV20-1 and TRBJ1-3; D ambiguous. The CDR3 loop spans 11 amino acids. The germline V and J ends were trimmed by 7 bases and 4 bases, with 8 bases remaining between them. CDR1 and CDR2 (germline): DFQATT, SNEGSKA (reference sequence). The DNA for the CDR3 is TGCAGTGAAGGCCTCGGAAACACCATATATTTT. This codes for CSEGLGNTIYF.

This chain links TRBV2 with TRBJ2-1; D uncertain. Between the trimmed V and J ends, which lost 6 bases and 8 bases, there was a span of 17 bases. CDR1 and CDR2 (germline): SNHLY, FYNNEI. CDR3 length: 14 amino acids. Here the CDR3 reads CASRVLFQRDEQFF. DNA for the CDR3: TGTGCCAGCAGGGTTTTATTCCAACGGGATGAGCAGTTCTTC.

The chain carries TRBV6-1 and TRBJ2-7, with 9 nucleotides matching TRBD2. CDR1 and CDR2 (germline): MNHNS, SASEGT. This CDR3 contains 15 residues. The V and J ends lost 6 bases and 4 bases, in that order; junction bases with no gene match: 10. CDR3 coding DNA: TGTGCCAGCAGCCCCGTCGGTAGCGGGGGTTACGAGCAGTACTTC. It translates to CASSPVGSGGYEQYF.

The chain has TRBV2 and TRBJ2-5; D gene unclear. The germline V gene has CDR1 SNHLY and CDR2 FYNNEI. Trimming took 7 bases from V and 5 from J, leaving 8 bases between them. The CDR3 is 11 residues long. CDR3 region: CASMRRETQYF. The DNA of the CDR3 is TGTGCCAGCATGCGCCGGGAGACCCAGTACTTC.

This clone has a handful of counts. The rearrangement uses TRBV7-9 and TRBJ2-7, with D maybe TRBD1 (6 bases). Deletions cut 0 bases from V and 7 bases from J, with 10 bases between. Germline V gene lookup returns CDR1 SEHNR and CDR2 FQNEAQ (reference sequence). This CDR3 contains 13 residues. The CDR3 bases are TGTGCCAGCAGCTTAGCGGGGGCGCTTGAGCAGTACTTC. It encodes CASSLAGALEQYF.

The V and J genes are TRBV6-1 and TRBJ2-7; weak D call: TRBD1 (6 bases). V was clipped by 4 bases and J by 3 bases, with 10 bases between them. This CDR3 has 13 amino acids. Germline V gene lookup returns CDR1 MNHNS and CDR2 SASEGT. CDR3 in DNA: TGTGCCAGCAGTGCCGGGACACTCTACGAGCAGTACTTC. Residues: CASSAGTLYEQYF.

The sample holds one count of this clone. This sequence joins TRBV30 and TRBJ1-5; D is undetermined. Trimming took 2 bases from V and 4 from J, leaving 9 bases between them. The CDR3 contains 13 residues. Looked up from germline, CDR1 is GTSNPN and CDR2 is SVGIG (reference sequence). CDR3 residues: CAWSRRQNQPQHF. In DNA, the CDR3 is TGTGCCTGGAGTCGGAGGCAGAATCAGCCCCAGCATTTT.

The J gene is TRBJ2-1, the V gene TRBV10-3, with D perhaps TRBD2 (6 bases). This CDR3 comprises 12 residues. With 5 bases removed from V and 6 bases from J, the gap between germline ends came to 8 bases. The germline CDR1 and CDR2 sequences are ENHRY and SYGVKD. The CDR3 protein is CAISWDSNEQFF. CDR3 bases: TGTGCCATCAGTTGGGACTCCAATGAGCAGTTCTTC.

The chain recombines TRBV9 with TRBJ1-2, with unresolved D. V lost 3 bases, J lost 4 bases, and 22 bases lay in between. The CDR3 runs to 17 residues. Germline V gene sequence: CDR1 SGDLS, CDR2 YYNGEE. The DNA of the CDR3 is TGTGCCAGCAGCGCACGACCTAGTGAATTTTCCCTCTATGGCTACACCTTC. Translation gives CASSARPSEFSLYGYTF.

This clone has more than one count but fewer than ten. V gene TRBV7-2 combines with J gene TRBJ2-3; 9 bases fit TRBD2. The CDR3 contains 14 residues. Trimming took 3 bases from V and 8 from J; bases not matched to a gene: 6. Germline V gives CDR1 SGHTA, CDR2 FQGNSA. CDR3 sequence (DNA): TGTGCCAGCAGCTTGGATAGCGGGGGAGCTACGCAGTATTTT. Protein: CASSLDSGGATQYF. Filled out from reference TRBV7-2 and TRBJ2-3, the complete variable domain reads GAGVSQSPSNKVTEKGKDVELRCDPISGHTALYWYRQSLGQGLEFLIYFQGNSAPDKSGLPSDRFSAERTGGSVSTLTIQRTQQEDSAVYLCASSLDSGGATQYFGPGTRLTVL.